These 32 T cell receptor beta chains originate from one sample sequenced in a study of blood T cell repertoires in COVID-19. Using immunoSEQ multiplex PCR, the repertoire was profiled, and TCRdb retains in-frame clones only, with some absent. This sample has roughly 200,000 clones; 83% occur once, and the top ten carry roughly 4.8%. Source material: PBMCs or T cells enriched from blood (not recorded which). These receptors came from a woman aged 50 to 65 who had been exposed to COVID-19.

The chain joins TRBV7-8 to TRBJ1-2; D remains ambiguous. CDR1 is SGHVS and CDR2 is FQNEAQ in the germline V gene. V was clipped by 5 bases and J by 6 bases, with 16 bases between them. The CDR3 has 14 residues. The CDR3 bases are TGTGCCAGCAGCCTTCTGGGCGCCCTCAATGGCTACACCTTC. It translates to CASSLLGALNGYTF.

Only one count was recorded for this clone. This chain links TRBV12-5 with TRBJ1-3; TRBD1 is a possible D gene (5 bases). The CDR3 runs to 15 residues. The V and J ends lost 6 bases and 3 bases respectively, with 15 bases between them. Looked up from germline, CDR1 is LGHNT and CDR2 is FRNRAP. The CDR3 DNA follows: TGTGCTAGTGGCCTTCTAACAGGCTTTGGAAACACCATATATTTT. It codes for CASGLLTGFGNTIYF.

V is TRBV7-9 and J is TRBJ1-1; 7 bases agree with TRBD1. There are 14 residues in the CDR3. The junction had 9 bases not matched to a gene; V was cut back by 5 bases and J by 6 bases. Germline V CDR1 and CDR2: SEHNR, FQNEAQ (reference sequence). The CDR3 DNA is TGTGCCAGCAGCCCACCAGGGGGAACGGCTGAAGCTTTCTTT. It is translated as CASSPPGGTAEAFF. The full variable domain, in which reference TRBV7-9 and TRBJ1-1 provide the parts outside the CDR3, is DTGVSQNPRHKITKRGQNVTFRCDPISEHNRLYWYRQTLGQGPEFLTYFQNEAQLEKSRLLSDRFSAERPKGSFSTLEIQRTEQGDSAMYLCASSPPGGTAEAFFGQGTRLTVV.

V gene TRBV28 combines with J gene TRBJ1-1; D might be TRBD1 (5 bases). Trimming stripped 3 bases from V and 5 bases from J, with 10 bases between. The CDR3 has 13 amino acids. In germline, CDR1 is MDHEN, CDR2 SYDVKM. The CDR3 region has the DNA TGTGCCAGCAGTTTGGGGGGGAGGACTGAAGCTTTCTTT. Amino acid sequence: CASSLGGRTEAFF.

J is TRBJ2-7 and V is TRBV10-1; perhaps TRBD2 as D (6 bases). This CDR3 is built from 15 residues. V lost 0 bases and J 3 bases, leaving 12 bases between the germline ends. In germline, CDR1 is WNHNN, CDR2 SYGVQD (reference sequence). The CDR3 region is CASSESSGLHYEQYF. CDR3 sequence (DNA): TGCGCCAGCAGTGAGTCAAGTGGACTACACTACGAGCAGTACTTC.

V is TRBV7-2 and J is TRBJ1-2; D is uncertain. Trimming took off 7 bases at V and 4 bases at J, with 10 bases between the two ends. Germline CDR1 is SGHTA and CDR2 is FQGNSA. The CDR3 length is 12 residues. Here the CDR3 DNA reads TGTGCCAGCACCGCAGGAACCTATGGCTACACCTTC. Protein sequence: CASTAGTYGYTF.

The gene calls are TRBV5-1 and TRBJ2-1; D unresolved. CDR3 length: 13 residues. Per the germline V gene, CDR1 is SGHRS and CDR2 is YFSETQ. V lost 8 bases, J lost 6 bases, and 15 bases lay in between. The CDR3 is CASSLARTNEQFF. CDR3 bases: TGCGCCAGTTCTCTGGCCCGTACCAATGAGCAGTTCTTC. The complete variable domain, with remaining parts taken from reference TRBV5-1 and TRBJ2-1, reads KAGVTQTPRYLIKTRGQQVTLSCSPISGHRSVSWYQQTPGQGLQFLFEYFSETQRNKGNFPGRFSGRQFSNSRSEMNVSTLELGDSALYLCASSLARTNEQFFGPGTRLTVL.

This sequence joins TRBV30 and TRBJ1-1; tentative D call: TRBD1 (6 bases). V lost 7 bases to trimming and J lost 0 bases, with 15 bases between them. Germline CDR1 and CDR2: GTSNPN and SVGIG (reference sequence). This CDR3 contains 14 residues. This CDR3 reads CASTAGAMNTEAFF. The CDR3 region has the DNA TGTGCCTCTACCGCGGGGGCGATGAACACTGAAGCTTTCTTT.

V is TRBV15 and J is TRBJ1-5; D is possibly TRBD1 (6 bases). The germline CDR1 and CDR2 sequences are LNHNV and YYDKDF (reference sequence). The CDR3 contains 15 residues. Deletions cut 3 bases from V and 8 bases from J, with 17 bases between. The CDR3 here is CATSRVQGGREPQHF. CDR3 in DNA: TGTGCCACCAGCAGGGTCCAAGGGGGTCGGGAGCCCCAGCATTTT.

There are a few counts of this clone. The chain uses TRBV12-3 or TRBV12-4 and TRBJ1-2; the D gene is possibly TRBD1 (5 bases). The CDR3 sequence is 13 residues long. V was shortened by 3 bases and J by 6 bases, with 11 bases between the two germline ends. The CDR3 is CASSFGGSNGYTF. The CDR3 nucleotides are TGTGCCAGCAGTTTTGGGGGGTCCAATGGCTACACCTTC.

The gene calls are TRBV7-9 and TRBJ2-7; 7 bases are shared with TRBD1. Germline CDR1 reads SEHNR; CDR2 reads FQNEAQ (reference sequence). V was clipped by 5 bases and J by 3 bases; unmatched bases: 7. CDR3 length equals 14 residues. CDR3 sequence (DNA): TGTGCCAGCAGCAAAGAAGGGGGCGGCTACGAGCAGTACTTC. Translated: CASSKEGGGYEQYF.

This chain joins TRBV11-2 and TRBJ1-2; 9 nucleotides align to TRBD1. CDR3 length: 16 amino acids. Germline CDR1 reads SGHAT; CDR2 reads FQNNGV. Trimming at V came to 4 bases and at J to 1 base, leaving 7 bases not matched to a gene. CDR3 in DNA: TGTGCCAGCAGCTCGTCAATGGACAGGGGTAACTATGGCTACACCTTC. Residues: CASSSSMDRGNYGYTF.

This chain connects TRBV28 to TRBJ2-2, with D possibly matching TRBD1 (6 bases). CDR3 length equals 13 residues. V lost 5 bases and J lost 6, with 10 bases in between. CDR1 is MDHEN and CDR2 is SYDVKM in the germline V gene. CDR3 residues: CASSTRGSGELFF. CDR3 in DNA: TGTGCCAGCAGTACCAGGGGCTCCGGGGAGCTGTTTTTT.

The rearrangement uses TRBV7-9 and TRBJ1-1; weak D call: TRBD1 (6 bases). V shed 4 bases and J shed 5 bases, with 17 bases lying between them. The CDR3 is made up of 15 amino acids. CDR1 and CDR2 (germline): SEHNR, FQNEAQ (reference sequence). The DNA for the CDR3 is TGTGCCAGCAGCTATTACAGGGAGAAGGGGACTGAAGCTTTCTTT. It is translated as CASSYYREKGTEAFF.

J is TRBJ1-1 and V is TRBV21-1. TRBV21-1 is noted as a pseudogene. The CDR3 runs to 10 residues. As DNA, the CDR3 is TGTGCCAGCAGCAAAGGTCGGGGACTATTT. Its protein product is CASSKGRGLF.

The CDR3 DNA follows: TGTGCCAGCAGTCGGGGACAGGGGAAGGCAGATACGCAGTATTTT. This translates into CASSRGQGKADTQYF. The chain carries TRBV2 and TRBJ2-3; the match to TRBD1 covers 10 bases. The V gene end was trimmed by 5 bases and the J gene end by 4 bases; junction bases not matched to a gene: 6. The CDR3 totals 15 residues. Germline CDR1 SNHLY, CDR2 FYNNEI. The whole variable domain, remainder taken from reference TRBV2 and TRBJ2-3, is EPEVTQTPSHQVTQMGQEVILRCVPISNHLYFYWYRQILGQKVEFLVSFYNNEISEKSEIFDDQFSVERPDGSNFTLKIRSTKLEDSAMYFCASSRGQGKADTQYFGPGTRLTVL.

The V gene is TRBV7-4, the J gene TRBJ2-3; 9 bases fit TRBD1. The germline gives CDR1 SGHVT, CDR2 SQSDAQ. With 2 bases clipped from V and 2 bases from J, the junction kept 5 bases outside the gene matches. This CDR3 contains 16 residues. The CDR3 DNA sequence: TGTGCCAGCAGCTTACTACAGGGGGCACACACAGATACGCAGTATTTT. As protein: CASSLLQGAHTDTQYF.

The chain couples TRBV11-2 to TRBJ1-1, with TRBD1 matching over 11 bases. CDR1 is SGHAT and CDR2 is FQNNGV in the germline V gene. This CDR3 region has 13 residues. Germline trimming cut 5 bases from V and 6 bases from J; bases unmatched to any gene: 2. CDR3 bases: TGTGCCAGCAGCCAGGACAGGGGGCCTGAAGCTTTCTTT. Translation gives CASSQDRGPEAFF.

The chain couples TRBV7-6 to TRBJ2-1; TRBD2 is a possible D gene (6 bases). Deletions cut 1 base from V and 0 bases from J, with 13 bases between. The CDR3 contains 17 residues. The germline gives CDR1 SGHVS, CDR2 FNYEAQ. The CDR3 DNA sequence: TGTGCCAGCAGCTTAGGGCTCCGGGGGAGCTCCTACAATGAGCAGTTCTTC. It is translated as CASSLGLRGSSYNEQFF.

This rearrangement joins TRBV7-2 to TRBJ2-2; TRBD2 matches 7 bases. The CDR3 runs to 15 residues. The junction had 7 bases not matched to a gene; V was cut back by 7 bases and J by 2 bases. Germline CDR1 is SGHTA and CDR2 is FQGNSA. This CDR3 is CASTWGGTNTGELFF. CDR3 in DNA: TGTGCCAGCACTTGGGGGGGAACCAACACCGGGGAGCTGTTTTTT.

The V gene is TRBV5-1, the J gene TRBJ1-3; D perhaps matches TRBD1 (5 bases). Germline V gene data show CDR1 as SGHRS and CDR2 as YFSETQ. V shed 5 bases and J shed 0 bases, with 12 bases lying between them. The CDR3 has 15 amino acids. The CDR3 region is CASRKGLDSGNTIYF. CDR3 DNA sequence: TGCGCCAGCAGGAAGGGGTTGGACTCTGGAAACACCATATATTTT.

The chain uses TRBV7-2 and TRBJ2-1; the match to TRBD1 covers 8 bases. CDR3 length equals 15 residues. Germline V lookup: CDR1 SGHTA, CDR2 FQGNSA. V was clipped by 4 bases and J by 2 bases; unmatched bases: 4. The CDR3 DNA reads as TGTGCCAGCAGCTCCCAGGGGGCGACCTACAATGAGCAGTTCTTC. This encodes CASSSQGATYNEQFF. The full variable domain, rest sourced from reference TRBV7-2 and TRBJ2-1, is GAGVSQSPSNKVTEKGKDVELRCDPISGHTALYWYRQSLGQGLEFLIYFQGNSAPDKSGLPSDRFSAERTGGSVSTLTIQRTQQEDSAVYLCASSSQGATYNEQFFGPGTRLTVL.

Details on this clone: The junction and the germline gene differ at one end; a read error may be behind it. The chain employs TRBV19 and TRBJ2-2; D uncertain. Germline V gene sequence: CDR1 LNHDA, CDR2 SQIVND (reference sequence). The CDR3 has 15 amino acids. The CDR3 loop reads CASRIGGRNTGELFF. In nucleotides, the CDR3 is TGTGCCAGTAGGATAGGCGGCCGGAACACCGGGGAGCTGTTTTTT.

The chain employs TRBV10-2 and TRBJ2-1; 8 nucleotides align to TRBD2. The CDR3 sequence is 14 residues long. J was trimmed by 7 bases and V by 8 bases; bases with no gene match: 10. Looked up from germline, CDR1 is WSHSY and CDR2 is SAAADI. The CDR3 nucleotides read TGCGCCAGCGAGATCGGGGGGGGGTATAATGAGCAGTTCTTC. It translates to CASEIGGGYNEQFF.

The V and J genes are TRBV27 and TRBJ2-7; D uncertain. Germline-derived CDR1 and CDR2 are MNHEY and SMNVEV (reference sequence). The CDR3 is 14 amino acids. With 6 bases removed from V and 7 bases from J, the gap between germline ends came to 19 bases. The CDR3 DNA sequence: TGTGCCAGCAGACCTAAGAGGTCCCCCGGGGAGCAGTACTTC. It translates to CASRPKRSPGEQYF.

The V call is TRBV7-2, the J call TRBJ2-3; 7 bases agree with TRBD1. In germline, CDR1 is SGHTA, CDR2 FQGNSA. With 4 bases clipped from V and 1 base from J, the junction kept 8 bases outside the gene matches. This CDR3 contains 16 residues. The CDR3 nucleotides read TGTGCCAGCAGCTCGACAGGGAATGCGGGCACAGATACGCAGTATTTT. As protein: CASSSTGNAGTDTQYF. The complete variable domain, with remaining parts taken from reference TRBV7-2 and TRBJ2-3, reads GAGVSQSPSNKVTEKGKDVELRCDPISGHTALYWYRQSLGQGLEFLIYFQGNSAPDKSGLPSDRFSAERTGGSVSTLTIQRTQQEDSAVYLCASSSTGNAGTDTQYFGPGTRLTVL.

The gene calls are TRBV5-8 and TRBJ1-2; D is perhaps TRBD1 (5 bases). Per germline, CDR1 SGHTS and CDR2 YDEGEE. The CDR3 is made up of 17 amino acids. Trimming removed 3 bases from V and 8 bases from J, with 26 bases in between. The CDR3 reads CASSSWKVAGITIGYTF. The CDR3 DNA is TGTGCCAGCAGCTCATGGAAAGTGGCAGGGATTACTATCGGCTACACCTTC. Combining the CDR3 with reference TRBV5-8 and TRBJ1-2 gives the whole variable domain EAGVTQSPTHLIKTRGQQATLRCSPISGHTSVYWYQQALGLGLQFLLWYDEGEERNRGNFPPRFSGRQFPNYSSELNVNALELEDSALYLCASSSWKVAGITIGYTFGSGTRLTVV.

Here the CDR3 DNA reads TGTGCCAGCAGCCAAAGGGGATTGGGAACTGAAGCTTTCTTT. Protein product: CASSQRGLGTEAFF. The chain has TRBV14 and TRBJ1-1; TRBD1 might be the D (5 bases). Between the trimmed V and J ends, which lost 2 bases and 5 bases, there was a span of 12 bases. This CDR3 region has 14 residues. In germline, CDR1 is SGHDN, CDR2 FVKESK.

The V and J genes are TRBV18 and TRBJ1-6; D gene unclear. The length of the CDR3 is 19 residues. CDR1 and CDR2 from the germline V gene are KGHSH and LQKENI. V lost 0 bases and J 2 bases, leaving 17 bases between the germline ends. In DNA, the CDR3 is TGTGCCAGCTCACCACCGAGGAGAGGGAATGGCACCTATAATTCACCCCTCCACTTT. Protein sequence: CASSPPRRGNGTYNSPLHF.

The rearrangement uses TRBV6-1 and TRBJ1-1, with D uncertain. Per the germline V gene, CDR1 is MNHNS and CDR2 is SASEGT. Trimming took 1 base from V and 0 from J, leaving 12 bases between them. CDR3 size: 16 residues. CDR3 sequence (DNA): TGTGCCAGCAGTGAAGAAGTGAGACACTTGAACACTGAAGCTTTCTTT. It encodes CASSEEVRHLNTEAFF.

V and J are TRBV5-6 and TRBJ1-2, with D maybe TRBD1 (6 bases). V was shortened by 1 base and J by 5 bases, with 15 bases between the two germline ends. CDR3 length equals 15 residues. The germline V gene has CDR1 SGHDT and CDR2 YYEEEE. The CDR3 bases are TGTGCCAGCAGCTTGAAATTCAGGGGCAAGTATGGCTACACCTTC. This gives the protein CASSLKFRGKYGYTF.

This clone was seen only a few times. V is TRBV10-3 and J is TRBJ2-2, with a weak D call TRBD1 (7 bases). Germline values: CDR1 ENHRY, CDR2 SYGVKD. Trimming removed 10 bases from V and 7 bases from J, with 19 bases in between. The CDR3 covers 14 residues. Here the CDR3 reads CATKGQVGGGELFF. The DNA for the CDR3 is TGTGCCACAAAAGGACAGGTCGGGGGCGGGGAGCTGTTTTTT.